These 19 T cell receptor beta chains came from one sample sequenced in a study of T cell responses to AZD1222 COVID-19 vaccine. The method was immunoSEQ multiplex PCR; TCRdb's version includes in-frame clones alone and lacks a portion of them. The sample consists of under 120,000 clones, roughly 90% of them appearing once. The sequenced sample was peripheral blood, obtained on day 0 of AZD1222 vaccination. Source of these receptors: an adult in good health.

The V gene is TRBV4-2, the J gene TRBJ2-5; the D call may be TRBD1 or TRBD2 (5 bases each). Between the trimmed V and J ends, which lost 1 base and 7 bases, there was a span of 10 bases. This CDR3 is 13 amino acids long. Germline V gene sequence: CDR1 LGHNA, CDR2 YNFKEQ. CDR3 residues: CASSQAGPGTQYF. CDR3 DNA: TGTGCCAGCAGCCAAGCGGGACCGGGGACCCAGTACTTC.

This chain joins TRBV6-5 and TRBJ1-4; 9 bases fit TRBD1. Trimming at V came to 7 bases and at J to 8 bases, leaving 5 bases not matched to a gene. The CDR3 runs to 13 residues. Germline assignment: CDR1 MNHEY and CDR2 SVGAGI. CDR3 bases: TGTGCCAGCACCACAGGGGGCAGGGAAAAACTGTTTTTT. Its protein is CASTTGGREKLFF.

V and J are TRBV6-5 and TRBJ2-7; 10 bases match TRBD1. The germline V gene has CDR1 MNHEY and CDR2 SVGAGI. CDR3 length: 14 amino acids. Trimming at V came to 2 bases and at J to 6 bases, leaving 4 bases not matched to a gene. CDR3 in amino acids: CASSYGQGGFEQYF. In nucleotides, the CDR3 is TGTGCCAGCAGTTACGGACAGGGGGGATTCGAGCAGTACTTC.

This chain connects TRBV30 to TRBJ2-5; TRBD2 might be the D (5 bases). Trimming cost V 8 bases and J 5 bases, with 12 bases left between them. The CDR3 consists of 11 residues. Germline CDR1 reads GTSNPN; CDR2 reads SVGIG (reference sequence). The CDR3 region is CARRAGETQYF. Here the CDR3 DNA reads TGTGCCCGGCGGGCCGGGGAGACCCAGTACTTC.

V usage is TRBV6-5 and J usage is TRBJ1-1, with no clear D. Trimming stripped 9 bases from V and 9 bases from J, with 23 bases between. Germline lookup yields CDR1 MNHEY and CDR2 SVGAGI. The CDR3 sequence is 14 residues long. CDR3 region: CARISGRRLAKAFF. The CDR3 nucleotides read TGTGCCAGAATATCCGGACGCCGATTGGCTAAAGCTTTCTTT.

CDR3 sequence (DNA): TGTGCCAGCAGCAAAAGGTGTGTGTGGGAGGGCAATCAGCCCCAGCATTTT. Protein: CASSKRCVWEGNQPQHF. The chain recombines TRBV21-1 with TRBJ1-5. TRBV21-1 is annotated as a pseudogene. This CDR3 comprises 17 residues.

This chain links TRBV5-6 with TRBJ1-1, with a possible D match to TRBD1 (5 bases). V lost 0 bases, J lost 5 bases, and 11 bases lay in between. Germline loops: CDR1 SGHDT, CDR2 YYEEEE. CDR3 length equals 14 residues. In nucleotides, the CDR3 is TGTGCCAGCAGCTTGGGCAGGGTTTGGACTGAAGCTTTCTTT. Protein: CASSLGRVWTEAFF.

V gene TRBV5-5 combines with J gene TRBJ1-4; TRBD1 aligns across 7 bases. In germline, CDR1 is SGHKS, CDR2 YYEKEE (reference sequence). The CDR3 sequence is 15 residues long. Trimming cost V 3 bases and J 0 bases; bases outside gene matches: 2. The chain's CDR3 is CASSWGQSTNEKLFF. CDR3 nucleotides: TGTGCCAGCAGCTGGGGACAGTCAACTAATGAAAAACTGTTTTTT.

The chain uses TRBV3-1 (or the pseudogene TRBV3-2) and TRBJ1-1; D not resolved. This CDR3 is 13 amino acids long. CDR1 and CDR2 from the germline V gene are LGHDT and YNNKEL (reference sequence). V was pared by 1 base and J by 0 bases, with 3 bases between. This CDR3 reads CASSQGVNTEAFF. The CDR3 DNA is TGTGCCAGCAGCCAAGGGGTGAACACTGAAGCTTTCTTT.

CDR3 bases: TGTGCCAGCAGCTCGCAGGGTCTACACTACAATGAGCAGTTCTTC. Encoded protein: CASSSQGLHYNEQFF. The chain carries TRBV9 and TRBJ2-1; weak D call: TRBD1 (5 bases). The CDR3 runs 15 residues. Germline V gives CDR1 SGDLS, CDR2 YYNGEE. V lost 4 bases and J 3 bases, leaving 14 bases between the germline ends.

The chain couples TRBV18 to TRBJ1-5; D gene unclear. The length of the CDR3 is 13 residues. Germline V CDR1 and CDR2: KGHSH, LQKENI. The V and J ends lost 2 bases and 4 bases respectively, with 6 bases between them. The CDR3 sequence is CASSPGFNQPQHF. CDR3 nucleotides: TGTGCCAGCTCACCAGGTTTTAATCAGCCCCAGCATTTT. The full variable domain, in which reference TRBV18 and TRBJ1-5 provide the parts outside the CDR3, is NAGVMQNPRHLVRRRGQEARLRCSPMKGHSHVYWYRQLPEEGLKFMVYLQKENIIDESGMPKERFSAEFPKEGPSILRIQQVVRGDSAAYFCASSPGFNQPQHFGDGTRLSIL.

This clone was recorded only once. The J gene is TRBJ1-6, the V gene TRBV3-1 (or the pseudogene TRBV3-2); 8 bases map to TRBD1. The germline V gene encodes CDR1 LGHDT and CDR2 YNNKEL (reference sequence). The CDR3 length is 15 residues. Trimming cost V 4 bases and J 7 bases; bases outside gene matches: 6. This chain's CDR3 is CASSPGQEPNSPLHF. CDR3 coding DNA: TGTGCCAGCAGCCCGGGACAGGAACCCAATTCACCCCTCCACTTT.

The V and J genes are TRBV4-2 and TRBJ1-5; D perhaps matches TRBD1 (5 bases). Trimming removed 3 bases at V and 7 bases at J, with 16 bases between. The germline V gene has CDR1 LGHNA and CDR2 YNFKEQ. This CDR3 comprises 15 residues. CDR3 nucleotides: TGTGCCAGCAGCCAGGCCAGGGACCTTTCACAGCCCCAGCATTTT. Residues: CASSQARDLSQPQHF.

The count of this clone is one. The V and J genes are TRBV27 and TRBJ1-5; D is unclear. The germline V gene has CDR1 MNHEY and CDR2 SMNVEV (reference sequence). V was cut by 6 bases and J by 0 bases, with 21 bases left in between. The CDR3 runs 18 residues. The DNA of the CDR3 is TGTGCCAGCAGCCGAAGCCCCCCCCATTTCACTAGCAATCAGCCCCAGCATTTT. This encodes CASSRSPPHFTSNQPQHF.

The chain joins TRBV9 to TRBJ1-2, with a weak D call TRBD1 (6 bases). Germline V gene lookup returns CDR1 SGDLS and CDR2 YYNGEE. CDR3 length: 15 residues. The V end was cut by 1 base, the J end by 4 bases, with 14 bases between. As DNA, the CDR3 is TGTGCCAGCAGCGTAAGGAAGACAGGATCCTATGGCTACACCTTC. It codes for CASSVRKTGSYGYTF. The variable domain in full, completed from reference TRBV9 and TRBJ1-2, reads DSGVTQTPKHLITATGQRVTLRCSPRSGDLSVYWYQQSLDQGLQFLIQYYNGEERAKGNILERFSAQQFPDLHSELNLSSLELGDSALYFCASSVRKTGSYGYTFGSGTRLTVV.

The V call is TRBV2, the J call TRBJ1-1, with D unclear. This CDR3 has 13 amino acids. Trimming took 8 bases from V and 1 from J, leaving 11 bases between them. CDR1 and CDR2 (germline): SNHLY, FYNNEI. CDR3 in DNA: TGTGCCAGCTCCGTCGGGCCGAACACTGAAGCTTTCTTT. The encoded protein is CASSVGPNTEAFF.

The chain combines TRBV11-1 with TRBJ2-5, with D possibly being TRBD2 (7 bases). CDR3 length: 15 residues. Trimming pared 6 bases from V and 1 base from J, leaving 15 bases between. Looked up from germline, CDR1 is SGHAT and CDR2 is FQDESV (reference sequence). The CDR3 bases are TGTGCCAGCAGTTTTAGGGGGGGGCCCCAAGAGACCCAGTACTTC. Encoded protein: CASSFRGGPQETQYF. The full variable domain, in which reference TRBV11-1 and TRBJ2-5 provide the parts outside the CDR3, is EAEVAQSPRYKITEKSQAVAFWCDPISGHATLYWYRQILGQGPELLVQFQDESVVDDSQLPKDRFSAERLKGVDSTLKIQPAELGDSAMYLCASSFRGGPQETQYFGPGTRLLVL.

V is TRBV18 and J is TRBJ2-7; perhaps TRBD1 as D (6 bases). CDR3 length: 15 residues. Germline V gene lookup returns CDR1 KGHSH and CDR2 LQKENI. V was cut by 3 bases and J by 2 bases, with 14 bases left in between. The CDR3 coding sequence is TGTGCCAGCTCACCTCGGACAGTTCCCCCCTACGAGCAGTACTTC. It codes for CASSPRTVPPYEQYF.

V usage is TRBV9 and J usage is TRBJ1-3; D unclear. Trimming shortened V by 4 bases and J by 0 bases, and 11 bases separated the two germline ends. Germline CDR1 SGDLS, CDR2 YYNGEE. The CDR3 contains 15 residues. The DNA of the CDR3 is TGTGCCAGCAGCCCTCAGCTAGCCTCTGGAAACACCATATATTTT. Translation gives CASSPQLASGNTIYF.